The clone carrying this TCR beta chain was seen a few times. The CDR3 spans 16 residues. Germline CDR1 MNHEY, CDR2 SMNVEV (reference sequence). Trimming left V 9 bases short and J 4 bases short, with 22 bases between. This sample stems from a study of blood T cells in healthy people across ages. Primed by a sample-barcoded 5' primer and a J-beta primer mix, a second PCR proceeded for 7 to 11 cycles. One entry per CDR3 protein results from TCRdb running MiXCR on the 5' RACE reads. The data contain 1.5 million to 2 million distinct CDR3 sequences, roughly 27% of them singletons. The V gene is TRBV27, the J gene TRBJ2-1; D tentatively reads TRBD1 or TRBD2 (5 bases each). Material: blood. This clonotype originated in a woman in her 30s in good health. CDR3 DNA sequence: TGTGCCAGGAGCTTACCGGGACCTAACCTTTACAATGAGCAGTTCTTC. This translates into CARSLPGPNLYNEQFF.